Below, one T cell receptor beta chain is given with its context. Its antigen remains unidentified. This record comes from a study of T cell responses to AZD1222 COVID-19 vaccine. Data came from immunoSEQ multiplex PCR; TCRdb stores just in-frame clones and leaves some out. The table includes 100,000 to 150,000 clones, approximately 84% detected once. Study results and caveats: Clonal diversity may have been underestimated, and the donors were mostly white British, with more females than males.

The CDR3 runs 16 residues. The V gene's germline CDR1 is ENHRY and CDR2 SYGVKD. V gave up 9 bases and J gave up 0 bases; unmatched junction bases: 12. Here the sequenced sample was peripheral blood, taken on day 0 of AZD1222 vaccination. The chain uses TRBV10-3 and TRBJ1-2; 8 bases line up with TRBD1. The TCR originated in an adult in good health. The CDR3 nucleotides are TGTGCCATTAGAGAGGCCGGACAGGGAGCTAACTATGGCTACACCTTC. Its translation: CAIREAGQGANYGYTF.